The rows below give T cell receptor beta chains drawn from one sample of a study of OX40 agonist ivuxolimab in advanced cancers. Sequenced by immunoSEQ multiplex PCR; TCRdb stores in-frame clones only, minus some. The sample includes tens of thousands of clones, 84% of them seen just once. Sequencing used CD4+ or CD8+ T cells sorted from blood, obtained in a trial of the OX40 agonist ivuxolimab. The receptor set was obtained from an adult with an advanced solid tumor such as melanoma, head and neck, liver or kidney cancer. The CDR3 runs from the conserved cysteine through the conserved F or W. A D gene is named only where the DNA matches it firmly. Expanded clones get a size class; other rows say once, few or many, or leave the size out.

d_call: TRBD2
j_call: TRBJ2-1
clone_size: few
v_call: TRBV2
cdr3_aa: CASTEPLAGNYNEQFF
cdr3_nt: TGTGCCAGCACCGAACCCCTAGCGGGAAACTACAATGAGCAGTTCTTC

d_call: TRBD2
j_call: TRBJ2-2
clone_size: NA
v_call: TRBV11-2
cdr3_aa: CASSTHRGGRRRNTGELFF
cdr3_nt: TGTGCCAGCAGCACCCATAGGGGCGGGAGACGAAGGAACACCGGGGAGCTGTTTTTT

d_call: NA
j_call: TRBJ1-2
clone_size: NA
v_call: TRBV2
cdr3_aa: CASSEQGGNYGYTF
cdr3_nt: TGTGCCAGCAGTGAACAGGGAGGTAACTATGGCTACACCTTC

d_call: NA
j_call: TRBJ2-7
clone_size: NA
v_call: TRBV5-1
cdr3_aa: CASSLAVEGASYEQYF
cdr3_nt: TGCGCCAGCAGCTTGGCCGTCGAGGGAGCTTCCTACGAGCAGTACTTC

d_call: NA
j_call: TRBJ2-7
clone_size: NA
v_call: TRBV6-1
cdr3_aa: CASSRDTEGYEQYF
cdr3_nt: TGTGCCAGCAGCAGGGACACCGAAGGTTACGAGCAGTACTTC

d_call: NA
j_call: TRBJ2-6
clone_size: few
v_call: TRBV27
cdr3_aa: CASSFGVGANVLTF
cdr3_nt: TGTGCCAGCAGTTTCGGGGTTGGGGCCAACGTCCTGACTTTC

d_call: NA
j_call: TRBJ1-1
clone_size: NA
v_call: TRBV11-2
cdr3_aa: CASSLTGEQGTEAFF
cdr3_nt: TGTGCCAGCAGCTTAACGGGGGAGCAGGGCACTGAAGCTTTCTTT

d_call: NA
j_call: TRBJ2-3
clone_size: NA
v_call: TRBV29-1
cdr3_aa: CSVVQVTDTQYF
cdr3_nt: TGCAGCGTTGTCCAAGTGACAGATACGCAGTATTTT

d_call: NA
j_call: TRBJ1-2
clone_size: NA
v_call: TRBV27
cdr3_aa: CAGSFEGTGFGYTF
cdr3_nt: TGTGCCGGCAGTTTCGAGGGAACAGGGTTTGGCTACACCTTC

d_call: TRBD2
j_call: TRBJ2-7
clone_size: NA
v_call: TRBV6-1
cdr3_aa: CASSEGGGGYEQYF
cdr3_nt: TGTGCCAGCAGTGAAGGGGGGGGAGGCTACGAGCAGTACTTC

d_call: TRBD1
j_call: TRBJ2-3
clone_size: NA
v_call: TRBV13
cdr3_aa: CASSFGTGGPDTQYF
cdr3_nt: TGTGCCAGCAGCTTTGGGACAGGGGGTCCAGATACGCAGTATTTT

d_call: NA
j_call: TRBJ2-6
clone_size: NA
v_call: TRBV4-3
cdr3_aa: CASSQDFGDSGANVLTF
cdr3_nt: TGCGCCAGCAGCCAAGATTTTGGGGACTCTGGGGCCAACGTCCTGACTTTC

d_call: NA
j_call: TRBJ2-3
clone_size: NA
v_call: TRBV30
cdr3_aa: CAWSFQVGTDTQYF
cdr3_nt: TGTGCCTGGAGTTTCCAGGTAGGCACAGATACGCAGTATTTT

d_call: TRBD1
j_call: TRBJ1-1
clone_size: NA
v_call: TRBV7-2
cdr3_aa: CASSLRQGIVAFF
cdr3_nt: TGTGCCAGCAGCTTGCGACAGGGTATCGTAGCTTTCTTT

d_call: NA
j_call: TRBJ1-1
clone_size: once
v_call: TRBV2
cdr3_aa: CASSPIDGYTEAFF
cdr3_nt: TGTGCCAGCAGCCCTATCGACGGGTACACTGAGGCTTTCTTT

d_call: TRBD1
j_call: TRBJ2-7
clone_size: NA
v_call: TRBV13
cdr3_aa: CASSSHSTGVGRYEQYF
cdr3_nt: TGTGCCAGCAGCTCACACAGTACAGGGGTCGGGCGATACGAGCAGTACTTC

d_call: NA
j_call: TRBJ2-1
clone_size: NA
v_call: TRBV5-6
cdr3_aa: CASSQDRAYNEQFF
cdr3_nt: TGTGCCAGCAGCCAGGACAGAGCCTACAATGAGCAGTTCTTC

d_call: NA
j_call: TRBJ2-3
clone_size: NA
v_call: TRBV5-5
cdr3_aa: CASSFGTQRTDTQYF
cdr3_nt: TGTGCCAGCAGCTTCGGGACACAGCGCACAGATACGCAGTATTTT

d_call: NA
j_call: TRBJ2-1
clone_size: NA
v_call: TRBV6-5
cdr3_aa: CASSPTLSSYNEQFF
cdr3_nt: TGTGCCAGCAGTCCTACCTTAAGCTCCTACAATGAGCAGTTCTTC

d_call: NA
j_call: TRBJ2-2
clone_size: once
v_call: TRBV19
cdr3_aa: CASSIVVGFPGELFF
cdr3_nt: TGTGCCAGTAGTATAGTAGTTGGGTTTCCCGGGGAGCTGTTTTTT

d_call: TRBD1
j_call: TRBJ1-5
clone_size: NA
v_call: TRBV11-2
cdr3_aa: CASSLRGTANQPQHF
cdr3_nt: TGTGCCAGCAGCCTGAGGGGGACAGCAAATCAGCCCCAGCATTTT

d_call: TRBD2
j_call: TRBJ2-7
clone_size: many
v_call: TRBV7-2
cdr3_aa: CASSFASGDYEQYF
cdr3_nt: TGTGCCAGCAGCTTCGCTAGCGGGGATTACGAGCAGTACTTC

d_call: NA
j_call: TRBJ2-1
clone_size: NA
v_call: TRBV4-3
cdr3_aa: CASSQDLTESSYNEQFF
cdr3_nt: TGCGCCAGCAGCCAAGATCTGACCGAGAGCTCCTACAATGAGCAGTTCTTC

d_call: TRBD1
j_call: TRBJ1-5
clone_size: few
v_call: TRBV7-8
cdr3_aa: CASSRSGTGVDQPQHF
cdr3_nt: TGTGCCAGCAGCAGATCCGGGACAGGGGTTGATCAGCCCCAGCATTTT

d_call: NA
j_call: TRBJ1-2
clone_size: NA
v_call: TRBV10-1
cdr3_aa: CASSAGTAYGYTF
cdr3_nt: TGCGCCAGCAGTGCCGGGACTGCCTATGGCTACACCTTC

d_call: NA
j_call: TRBJ1-4
clone_size: NA
v_call: TRBV14
cdr3_aa: CASSARVEKLFF
cdr3_nt: TGTGCCAGCAGCGCAAGAGTTGAAAAACTGTTTTTT

d_call: NA
j_call: TRBJ2-1
clone_size: NA
v_call: TRBV5-1
cdr3_aa: CASRPGENSYNEQFF
cdr3_nt: TGCGCCAGCAGACCCGGGGAAAACTCCTACAATGAGCAGTTCTTC

d_call: NA
j_call: TRBJ1-1
clone_size: once
v_call: TRBV6-1
cdr3_aa: CASSLFSLNTEAFF
cdr3_nt: TGTGCCAGCAGTCTTTTCTCTTTGAACACTGAAGCTTTCTTT

d_call: NA
j_call: TRBJ2-1
clone_size: NA
v_call: TRBV10-3
cdr3_aa: CAISEETEGQFF
cdr3_nt: TGTGCCATCAGTGAAGAGACCGAAGGGCAGTTCTTC

d_call: TRBD2
j_call: TRBJ2-3
clone_size: NA
v_call: TRBV9
cdr3_aa: CASSEPSGGQRTDTQYF
cdr3_nt: TGTGCCAGCAGCGAGCCTAGCGGGGGTCAACGCACAGATACGCAGTATTTT

d_call: NA
j_call: TRBJ2-1
clone_size: few
v_call: TRBV7-2
cdr3_aa: CASSLDRGVAYNEQFF
cdr3_nt: TGTGCCAGCAGCTTGGACAGAGGGGTCGCCTACAATGAGCAGTTCTTC